This T cell receptor (beta chain) was identified in a study of blood T cell repertoires in COVID-19 (dated by TCRdb to between 2020 and 2021). A note on the overall study: Samples covering the acute and convalescent phases of COVID-19 were provided by collaborators in the United States, Italy and Spain. The samples were drawn from the first 160 participants of the ongoing ImmuneRACE study and from under 1,500 subjects provided by 6 global collaborators. The repertoires were released in a freely available public database intended as a resource for research on the immune response to SARS-CoV-2. Where available, HLA class I and class II types were obtained from metadata supplied by the sample provider rather than from assay-based typing. A de-identified subject ID, COVID-19 status, age in years and sex were almost always included in the sample metadata. The material from the prospective study consisted of cDNA or gDNA derived from T cells, B-cell-depleted T cells, or PBMCs. Subjects who had been exposed to COVID-19, were actively infected with it, or had recovered from it provided the deeply sampled blood TCRbeta repertoires that made up the dataset.

With regard to this clone: The target of this receptor is not known. Within one base of it there is no much larger clone, and no base qualities were kept.

TCRbeta CDR3 regions were amplified from genomic DNA by means of the immunoSEQ Assay, a bias-controlled multiplex PCR. Turning to the authors' computational methods: The number of nucleated cells in each sample was estimated by amplification of reference gene primers within the assay. To quantify the absolute abundance of each unique TCRbeta CDR3 rearrangement, sequence reads were collapsed and filtered. For each sample, productive Simpson clonality was calculated by taking the square root of Simpson's diversity index across productive rearrangements. Sourced from immuneACCESS, this table was stored by TCRdb with only in-frame sequences that have V and J called. A share of the clones is absent; for the studies checked, an unresolved V gene accounts for under half, and the remainder has no known explanation. The DNA was the basis for D and trimming; V, J and clone size are from that table. In this sample the table shows about 320,000 clones, about 85% of which occur a single time. Clones ranked in the top ten supply approximately 6% of the sample.

In the prospective study, participants were roughly 18 to 95 years old, resided in 24 geographic areas of the United States, and were enrolled through a virtual design. To assign participants to cohorts, the prospective study relied on clinical history that participants themselves reported in a screening survey and a study questionnaire. Recovered participants in ImmuneRACE Cohort 3 were defined as having two consecutive negative NP/OP PCR tests, clearance from a healthcare professional, or resolution of symptoms. In the prospective study, whole blood, serum and a nasopharyngeal or oropharyngeal swab were collected from each participant by mobile phlebotomists. Additional blood draws and questionnaires over an approximately 2-month period could optionally be provided by prospective study participants. Prospective study blood samples were shipped either frozen or at room temperature before DNA extraction.

Results the study describes overall, beyond this receptor: The quantity of clinical and demographic metadata differed by source and by participant and was supplied without curation.

CDR1 SGHAT and CDR2 FQNNGV were looked up in the germline V gene. V is cut by 4 bases and J by 2 bases, and the space between the germline ends is 9 bases. The CDR3 goes from the cysteine to the phenylalanine over 13 residues. Only the CDR3 DNA is retained, 39 bases long and in frame from the first base. Sequenced: PBMCs or T cells enriched from blood (not recorded which). The chain is assembled from TRBV11-2 and TRBJ2-7; D gene: possibly TRBD1, on 5 matching bases. The TCR sequence derives from a woman aged 25 to 39 who had recovered from COVID-19. Here is the DNA: TGTGCCAGCAGCTGGGGCGGCACCTACGAGCAGTACTTC. Its coded protein is CASSWGGTYEQYF.